The rows below give T cell receptor beta chains drawn from one sample of a study of cytomegalovirus exposure and HLA in healthy donors. Measured with immunoSEQ multiplex PCR; TCRdb has only the in-frame clones, and not every one. The sample shows 170,000 or so clones, 65% to 80% of them seen only once. Sequenced input: PBMCs. All receptors derive from a woman in her forties in good health and CMV-seronegative. Each CDR3 is given with its conserved first and last residue. D genes are given only for firm matches. Size is stated for part of the rows, as once, few or many counts, or as a class when the clone is expanded.

d_gene: NA; abundance: few; v_gene: TRBV14; j_gene: TRBJ2-3; CDR3nt: TGTGCCAGCAGCCCGGGTCCCAAAGGCGGCACAGATACGCAGTATTTT; CDR3aa: CASSPGPKGGTDTQYF
d_gene: NA; abundance: NA; v_gene: TRBV6-6; j_gene: TRBJ1-1; CDR3nt: TGTGCCAGCAGTTCGTCAGGGCCTGACACTGAAGCTTTCTTT; CDR3aa: CASSSSGPDTEAFF
d_gene: TRBD1; abundance: NA; v_gene: TRBV5-1; j_gene: TRBJ2-7; CDR3nt: TGCGCCAGCACCGCTTCAGGGACAGACTACGAGCAGTACTTC; CDR3aa: CASTASGTDYEQYF
d_gene: TRBD2; abundance: NA; v_gene: TRBV2; j_gene: TRBJ2-1; CDR3nt: TGTGCCAGCAGTGGCCCTACTAGCGGGGGGACCAATGAGCAGTTCTTC; CDR3aa: CASSGPTSGGTNEQFF
d_gene: NA; abundance: few; v_gene: TRBV28; j_gene: TRBJ1-2; CDR3nt: TGTGCCAGCAGTTTCTCAGGGGATCATGGCTACACCTTC; CDR3aa: CASSFSGDHGYTF
d_gene: NA; abundance: NA; v_gene: TRBV25-1; j_gene: TRBJ1-4; CDR3nt: TGTGCCAGCAGTGTAGGTGGAGGGAATGAAAAACTGTTTTTT; CDR3aa: CASSVGGGNEKLFF
d_gene: NA; abundance: NA; v_gene: TRBV28; j_gene: TRBJ1-3; CDR3nt: TGTGCCAGCAGTCTCCTGACCCCGGGAAGCACCATATATTTT; CDR3aa: CASSLLTPGSTIYF
d_gene: TRBD1; abundance: NA; v_gene: TRBV19; j_gene: TRBJ2-7; CDR3nt: TGTGCCAGTAGTAGAGGACAGGGCTACGAGCAGTACTTC; CDR3aa: CASSRGQGYEQYF
d_gene: NA; abundance: NA; v_gene: TRBV5-1; j_gene: TRBJ2-7; CDR3nt: TGCGCCAGCAGCGCGGACAGCGCCTACGAGCAGTACTTC; CDR3aa: CASSADSAYEQYF
d_gene: TRBD2; abundance: NA; v_gene: TRBV7-6; j_gene: TRBJ2-1; CDR3nt: TGTGCCAGCACCGTCGGATTAGCGGGACCCAATGAGCAGTTCTTC; CDR3aa: CASTVGLAGPNEQFF
d_gene: NA; abundance: NA; v_gene: TRBV27; j_gene: TRBJ1-2; CDR3nt: TGTGCCAGCAGTTTAGGGCCAGCCACTAACTATGGCTACACCTTC; CDR3aa: CASSLGPATNYGYTF
d_gene: TRBD1; abundance: NA; v_gene: TRBV10-2; j_gene: TRBJ1-1; CDR3nt: TGCGCCAGCAGTTTCCCGGAGGGGGCAAGAGCTGAAGCTTTCTTT; CDR3aa: CASSFPEGARAEAFF
d_gene: TRBD2; abundance: NA; v_gene: TRBV2; j_gene: TRBJ2-5; CDR3nt: TGTGCCAGCACCTTCCGACTAGCGGGTCAAGAGACCCAGTACTTC; CDR3aa: CASTFRLAGQETQYF